This is a list of T cell receptor beta chains from one sample in a study of blood T cell repertoires in COVID-19. This table comes from immunoSEQ multiplex PCR, and its TCRdb copy is limited to in-frame clones, with some not included. Here the sample spans about 190,000 clones, around 77% being singletons. Specimen: peripheral blood. Every receptor here comes from a man aged 55-75 years with active or convalescent COVID-19. The CDR3 runs from the conserved cysteine through the conserved F or W. Each record gives: clone size, D gene, J gene, V gene, CDR3 protein. A D gene is named only where the DNA matches it firmly. Some rows have no size entry. The others give once, few or many, or a class for an expanded clone.

clone size: many; D gene: TRBD2; J gene: TRBJ2-3; V gene: TRBV6-1; CDR3 protein: CASSEVPGGPADTQYF
clone size: -; D gene: TRBD2; J gene: TRBJ2-1; V gene: TRBV19; CDR3 protein: CASSPSGTSGLQFF
clone size: -; D gene: -; J gene: TRBJ2-7; V gene: TRBV9; CDR3 protein: CASSVVGSSYEQYF
clone size: -; D gene: -; J gene: TRBJ2-3; V gene: TRBV5-4; CDR3 protein: CASGRRDRTDTQYF
clone size: once; D gene: -; J gene: TRBJ2-7; V gene: TRBV25-1; CDR3 protein: CASSELVTHGEQYF
clone size: once; D gene: TRBD1; J gene: TRBJ2-2; V gene: TRBV6-5; CDR3 protein: CASSSGQGGTGELFF
clone size: -; D gene: -; J gene: TRBJ1-1; V gene: TRBV11-2; CDR3 protein: CASGETWNTEAFF
clone size: -; D gene: TRBD1; J gene: TRBJ1-4; V gene: TRBV7-3; CDR3 protein: CASSLALRDSQNEKLFF
clone size: -; D gene: TRBD1; J gene: TRBJ1-2; V gene: TRBV6-1; CDR3 protein: CASSESRQGADYGYTF
clone size: -; D gene: TRBD1; J gene: TRBJ2-7; V gene: TRBV5-1; CDR3 protein: CASHPGVGQGVKQYF
clone size: -; D gene: -; J gene: TRBJ1-2; V gene: TRBV28; CDR3 protein: CASSRQGRDGYTF
clone size: -; D gene: TRBD1; J gene: TRBJ1-1; V gene: TRBV6-2/TRBV6-3; CDR3 protein: CASSPRQGALLLNTEAFF
clone size: -; D gene: -; J gene: TRBJ2-7; V gene: TRBV28; CDR3 protein: CASSLAPDRSSYEQYF
clone size: -; D gene: TRBD1; J gene: TRBJ2-2; V gene: TRBV18; CDR3 protein: CASSPRTGGHTGELFF
clone size: -; D gene: -; J gene: TRBJ2-7; V gene: TRBV7-9; CDR3 protein: CASSLILERGEQYF
clone size: -; D gene: TRBD2; J gene: TRBJ2-6; V gene: TRBV10-3; CDR3 protein: CAISDLAGAGANVLTF
clone size: -; D gene: -; J gene: TRBJ2-1; V gene: TRBV18; CDR3 protein: CASSSSSYNEQFF
clone size: -; D gene: -; J gene: TRBJ1-2; V gene: TRBV5-4; CDR3 protein: CASSLAGNYGYTF
clone size: -; D gene: -; J gene: TRBJ1-3; V gene: TRBV29-1; CDR3 protein: CSVSGSSGNTIYF
clone size: -; D gene: -; J gene: TRBJ2-1; V gene: TRBV25-1; CDR3 protein: CASSESTSRLIEQFF
clone size: -; D gene: TRBD1; J gene: TRBJ2-7; V gene: TRBV4-3; CDR3 protein: CASSQDLGQVSYEQYF
clone size: -; D gene: TRBD2; J gene: TRBJ2-4; V gene: TRBV5-1; CDR3 protein: CASSLEAGGRAIQYF
clone size: few; D gene: TRBD1; J gene: TRBJ2-7; V gene: TRBV4-2; CDR3 protein: CASSQRTGGYEQYF
clone size: -; D gene: -; J gene: TRBJ1-2; V gene: TRBV2; CDR3 protein: CASSVEGEGYGYTF
clone size: -; D gene: -; J gene: TRBJ2-5; V gene: TRBV7-2; CDR3 protein: CASSSTTGQETQYF
clone size: -; D gene: -; J gene: TRBJ2-6; V gene: TRBV6-6; CDR3 protein: CASSYLGRTGANVLTF
clone size: -; D gene: -; J gene: TRBJ2-2; V gene: TRBV19; CDR3 protein: CASSMVSVNTGELFF
clone size: -; D gene: TRBD1; J gene: TRBJ1-5; V gene: TRBV5-1; CDR3 protein: CASSIGQGDQPQHF
clone size: -; D gene: TRBD1; J gene: TRBJ2-7; V gene: TRBV4-2; CDR3 protein: CASSQDSAGGSYEQYF
clone size: -; D gene: TRBD1; J gene: TRBJ2-7; V gene: TRBV9; CDR3 protein: CASSVETGQGYEQYF
clone size: -; D gene: -; J gene: TRBJ1-5; V gene: TRBV28; CDR3 protein: CASSPNQPQHF
clone size: -; D gene: TRBD1; J gene: TRBJ2-3; V gene: TRBV5-1; CDR3 protein: CASRGGGEVPDTQYF
clone size: -; D gene: -; J gene: TRBJ2-7; V gene: TRBV4-3; CDR3 protein: CASSRGPAYEQYF
clone size: -; D gene: TRBD2; J gene: TRBJ2-1; V gene: TRBV7-2; CDR3 protein: CASSLVGLAPEQFF
clone size: -; D gene: -; J gene: TRBJ1-1; V gene: TRBV28; CDR3 protein: CASSFGLASGENTEAFF
clone size: -; D gene: -; J gene: TRBJ2-5; V gene: TRBV11-2; CDR3 protein: CASSFLISPRGTQYF
clone size: -; D gene: -; J gene: TRBJ2-7; V gene: TRBV7-9; CDR3 protein: CASSLPRGALTYEQYF
clone size: -; D gene: -; J gene: TRBJ2-3; V gene: TRBV18; CDR3 protein: CASSPRAGPTDTQYF
clone size: -; D gene: -; J gene: TRBJ2-3; V gene: TRBV12-3/TRBV12-4; CDR3 protein: CASSLKSTDTQYF
clone size: -; D gene: TRBD1; J gene: TRBJ2-7; V gene: TRBV7-2; CDR3 protein: CASSSRDSSYEQYF
clone size: -; D gene: -; J gene: TRBJ2-5; V gene: TRBV15; CDR3 protein: CATDNHEGVQETQYF
clone size: -; D gene: -; J gene: TRBJ2-1; V gene: TRBV4-3; CDR3 protein: CASSLLGRNEQFF
clone size: -; D gene: -; J gene: TRBJ2-3; V gene: TRBV11-2; CDR3 protein: CASSFSRRGFTDTQYF